This TCR beta chain was sequenced in a study of neurological immune-mediated disorders. With 10-nucleotide random UMIs included, cDNA was synthesized by 5'RACE. TCRdb re-derived calls from the 5' RACE reads in MiXCR, one entry per CDR3 protein. This sample has tens of thousands of distinct CDR3 sequences, with 11% found just once. Trimming pared 3 bases from V and 0 bases from J, leaving 19 bases between. This CDR3 contains 18 residues. Germline CDR1 reads SGHRS; CDR2 reads YFSETQ. Study results and caveats: The greatest degree of TCR clonal expansion was observed in HTLV-1-associated myelopathy, with the lowest in multiple sclerosis, below that of healthy controls.

2 million unsorted PBMCs were stored in RNAlater at -80 °C before RNA extraction. This clonotype was seen repeatedly, ten times or more. Its antigen is undetermined. The receptor's source is a man aged 55 to 69 in good health. Sequencing was performed on PBMCs. V usage is TRBV5-1 and J usage is TRBJ1-3; TRBD1 might be the D (6 bases). In DNA, the CDR3 is TGCGCCAGCAGCTCGCTAGGGGGATCTTCCGGCTCTGGAAACACCATATATTTT. This encodes CASSSLGGSSGSGNTIYF.